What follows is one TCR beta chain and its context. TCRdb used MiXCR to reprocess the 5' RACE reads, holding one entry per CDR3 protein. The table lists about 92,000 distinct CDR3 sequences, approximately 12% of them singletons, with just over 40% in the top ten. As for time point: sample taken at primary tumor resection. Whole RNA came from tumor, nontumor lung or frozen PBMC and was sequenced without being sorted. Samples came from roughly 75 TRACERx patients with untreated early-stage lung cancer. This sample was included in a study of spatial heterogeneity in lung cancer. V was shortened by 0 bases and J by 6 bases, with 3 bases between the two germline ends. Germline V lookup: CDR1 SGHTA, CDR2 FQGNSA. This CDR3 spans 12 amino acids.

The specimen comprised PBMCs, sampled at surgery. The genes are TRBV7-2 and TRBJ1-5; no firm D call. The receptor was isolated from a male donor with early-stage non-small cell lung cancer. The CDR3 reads CASSLAVQPQHF. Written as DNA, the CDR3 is TGTGCCAGCAGCTTAGCAGTTCAGCCCCAGCATTTT. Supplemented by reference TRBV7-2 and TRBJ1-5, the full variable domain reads GAGVSQSPSNKVTEKGKDVELRCDPISGHTALYWYRQSLGQGLEFLIYFQGNSAPDKSGLPSDRFSAERTGGSVSTLTIQRTQQEDSAVYLCASSLAVQPQHFGDGTRLSIL.